The TCR beta chain under discussion was sequenced for a study of human T cells and chemical hapten exposure. Findings and caveats of the study: Among expanded TCRs, significantly more large CDR3 similarity clusters formed than among controls.

This clonotype was detected a few times. Its cognate antigen is unknown. CDR1 and CDR2 from the germline V gene are MDHEN and SYDVKM. The CDR3 runs to 15 residues. Trimming took 1 base from V and 5 from J; bases not matched to a gene: 6. During construction of the library, unique molecular identifiers were attached to individual cDNA molecules for quantitative, reproducible TCR counting. TCRdb recomputed calls from the RACE reads with MiXCR, one row per CDR3 protein. The sample comprises 330,000 or so distinct CDR3 sequences, roughly 6% of which are singletons, and around 6.1% rests with the top ten. The time point is: patch test 2, 6 weeks after DPC sensitization. Treatment of the sample: therapeutic diphenylcyclopropenone sensitization with weekly scalp DPC.

The chain links TRBV28 to TRBJ1-1, with 8 bases identical to TRBD1. This receptor was identified in a woman aged 18 to 35 with alopecia areata. Some clones in this sample may be carry-over from other donors' samples. Specimen: whole blood, collected in connection with sensitization to the hapten diphenylcyclopropenone (DPC). The CDR3 sequence is CASSLSDRERTEAFF. In DNA form, the CDR3 reads TGTGCCAGCAGTTTATCGGACAGGGAAAGAACTGAAGCTTTCTTT.